This section outlines one T cell receptor beta chain sequence together with its context. Its antigen is not identified. Germline CDR1 reads SQVTM; CDR2 reads ANQGSEA. This CDR3 region has 14 residues. V was shortened by 2 bases and J by 6 bases, with 16 bases between the two germline ends. This sample was included in a study of T cells in tuberculosis. Looking at the study overall: In South Africa, adults with active tuberculosis were compared with IGRA-negative and latently infected IGRA-positive adolescents. Study conclusions and caveats: Selection depended on which cryopreserved specimens were available. Shorter CDR3-alpha in active tuberculosis partly drove smaller distances. Smaller distances to GMM-specific TCRs suggested their expansion in active tuberculosis.

Repertoires were generated with immunoSEQ multiplex PCR, while TCRdb's copy carries only in-frame clones and drops some. In the table there are 30,000 to 45,000 clones, 90% to 95% of which are singletons. This rearrangement joins TRBV29-1 to TRBJ1-2; possible D gene TRBD1, 6 bases. The sequencing input was PBMCs. This clonotype was obtained from a donor aged 5-35 years with latent tuberculosis or without tuberculosis infection. Some clones in this sample may be carry-over from other donors' samples. The CDR3 DNA reads TGCAGCGTTGAATCGGTCGCGGGGGCACATGGCTACACCTTC. Translation gives CSVESVAGAHGYTF.